This T cell receptor beta chain was profiled in a study of OX40 agonist ivuxolimab in advanced cancers. Overall study context: Patients with hepatocellular carcinoma, melanoma, renal cell or head and neck cancer made up the dose-escalation patients. A partial response was reached by three patients: one with hepatocellular carcinoma and two with cutaneous melanoma. The study's findings and limits: It was also the case that some nonresponders had low normalized T-cell clonal expansion. Dosing at 0.1 to 3.0 mg/kg was accompanied by clonal expansion of CD4+ and CD8+ blood T cells by week 6.

This table comes from immunoSEQ multiplex PCR, and its TCRdb copy is limited to in-frame clones, with some not included. The sample has 50,000 to 65,000 clones, 80% to 90% seen once. CDR1 SGHNT and CDR2 YYREEE come from the germline V gene (reference sequence). V was cut by 3 bases and J by 5 bases, with 15 bases left in between. The CDR3 has 14 amino acids. This clone was detected a few times. No antigen is known for it. This sequence joins TRBV5-4 and TRBJ2-7, with a weak D call TRBD1 (5 bases). The specimen comprised CD4+ or CD8+ T cells sorted from blood, sampled in a trial of the OX40 agonist ivuxolimab. This TCR was recovered from an adult with an advanced solid tumor such as melanoma, head and neck, liver or kidney cancer. CDR3 protein: CASSSQLQAHEQYF. The DNA of the CDR3 is TGTGCCAGCAGCTCCCAGCTACAGGCCCACGAGCAGTACTTC.